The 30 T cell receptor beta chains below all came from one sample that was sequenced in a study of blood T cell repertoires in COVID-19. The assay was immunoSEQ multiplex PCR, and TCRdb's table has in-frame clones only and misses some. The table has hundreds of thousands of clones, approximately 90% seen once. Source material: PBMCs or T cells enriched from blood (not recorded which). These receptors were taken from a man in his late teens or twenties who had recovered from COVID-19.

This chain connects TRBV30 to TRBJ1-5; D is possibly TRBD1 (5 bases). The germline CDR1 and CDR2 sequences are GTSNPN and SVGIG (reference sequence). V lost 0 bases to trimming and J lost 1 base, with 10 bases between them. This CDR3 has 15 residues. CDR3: CAWSVLRGSNQPQHF. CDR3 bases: TGTGCCTGGAGTGTACTTCGGGGGAGCAATCAGCCCCAGCATTTT.

The CDR3, as DNA: TGCAGTGTTGGACAGACCTATGGCTACACCTTC. It specifies CSVGQTYGYTF. The rearrangement links TRBV20-1 to TRBJ1-2, with TRBD1 as a possible D gene (6 bases). This CDR3 region has 11 residues. V shed 7 bases and J shed 4 bases, with 10 bases lying between them. Germline V gene data show CDR1 as DFQATT and CDR2 as SNEGSKA (reference sequence).

The CDR3 DNA follows: TGCGCCAGCAGCTTGGATTATTCGGGGGACTATGGCTACACCTTC. Protein product: CASSLDYSGDYGYTF. The chain recombines TRBV5-1 with TRBJ1-2, with a tentative D call TRBD1 (5 bases). The CDR3 sequence is 15 residues long. Germline V gene lookup returns CDR1 SGHRS and CDR2 YFSETQ. With 0 bases removed from V and 3 bases from J, the gap between germline ends came to 12 bases.

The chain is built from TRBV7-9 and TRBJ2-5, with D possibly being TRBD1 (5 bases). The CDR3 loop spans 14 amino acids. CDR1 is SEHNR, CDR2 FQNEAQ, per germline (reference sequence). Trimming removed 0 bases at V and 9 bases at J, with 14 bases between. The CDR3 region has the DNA TGTGCCAGCAGCTTAGCTGGGCAGGGATCGGCCCAGTACTTC. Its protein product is CASSLAGQGSAQYF.

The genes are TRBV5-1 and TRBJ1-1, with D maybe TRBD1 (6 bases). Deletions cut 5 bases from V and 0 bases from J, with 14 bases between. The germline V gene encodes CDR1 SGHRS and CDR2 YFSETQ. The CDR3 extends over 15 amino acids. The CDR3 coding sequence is TGCGCCAGCAGTGTTACTTCAGGGGTGAACACTGAAGCTTTCTTT. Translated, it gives CASSVTSGVNTEAFF.

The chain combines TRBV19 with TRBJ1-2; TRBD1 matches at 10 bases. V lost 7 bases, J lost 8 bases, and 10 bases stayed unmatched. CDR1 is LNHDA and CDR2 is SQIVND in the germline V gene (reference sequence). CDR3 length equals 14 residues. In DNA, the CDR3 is TGTGCCAGTATTGACCGGGACAGGGGTTACGGCTACACCTTC. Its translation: CASIDRDRGYGYTF.

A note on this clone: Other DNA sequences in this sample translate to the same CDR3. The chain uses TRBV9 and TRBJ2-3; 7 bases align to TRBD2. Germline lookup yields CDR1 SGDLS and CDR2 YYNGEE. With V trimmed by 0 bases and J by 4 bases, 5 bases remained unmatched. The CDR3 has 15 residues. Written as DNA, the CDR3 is TGTGCCAGCAGCGTAGGTGCTAGCGGTTCAGATACGCAGTATTTT. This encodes CASSVGASGSDTQYF.

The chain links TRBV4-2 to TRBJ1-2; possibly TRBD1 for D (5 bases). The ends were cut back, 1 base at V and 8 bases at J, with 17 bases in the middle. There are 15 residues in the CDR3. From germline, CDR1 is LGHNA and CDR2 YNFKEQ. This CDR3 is CASSQAIQGIEGYTF. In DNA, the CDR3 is TGTGCCAGCAGCCAAGCAATTCAGGGAATCGAGGGCTACACCTTC.

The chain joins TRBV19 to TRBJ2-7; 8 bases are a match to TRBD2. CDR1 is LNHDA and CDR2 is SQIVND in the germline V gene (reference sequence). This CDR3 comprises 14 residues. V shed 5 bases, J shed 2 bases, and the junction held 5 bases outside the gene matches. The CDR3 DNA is TGTGCCAGTAGTTCGTCCGGGGGGGCCTACGAGCAGTACTTC. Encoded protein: CASSSSGGAYEQYF.

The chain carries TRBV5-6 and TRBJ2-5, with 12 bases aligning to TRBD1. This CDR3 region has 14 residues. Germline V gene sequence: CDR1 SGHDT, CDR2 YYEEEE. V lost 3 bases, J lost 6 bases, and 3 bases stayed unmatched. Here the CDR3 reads CASSWGQGAQTQYF. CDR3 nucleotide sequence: TGTGCCAGCAGCTGGGGACAGGGGGCCCAGACCCAGTACTTC.

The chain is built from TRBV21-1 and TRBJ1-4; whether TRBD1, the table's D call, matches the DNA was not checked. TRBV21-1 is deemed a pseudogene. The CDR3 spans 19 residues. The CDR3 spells CASSNGVGPRTGSNEKLFF. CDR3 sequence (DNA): TGTGCCAGCAGCAACGGAGTAGGTCCTAGGACAGGTTCTAATGAAAAACTGTTTTTT.

CDR3 bases: TGTGCCAGCAGTCTAGCGTATGAGCAGTTCTTC. As protein: CASSLAYEQFF. The chain has TRBV6-6 and TRBJ2-1; tentative D call: TRBD2 (6 bases). The CDR3 has 11 amino acids. The germline gives CDR1 MNHNY, CDR2 SVGAGI (reference sequence). The ends were cut back, 5 bases at V and 8 bases at J, with 7 bases in the middle.

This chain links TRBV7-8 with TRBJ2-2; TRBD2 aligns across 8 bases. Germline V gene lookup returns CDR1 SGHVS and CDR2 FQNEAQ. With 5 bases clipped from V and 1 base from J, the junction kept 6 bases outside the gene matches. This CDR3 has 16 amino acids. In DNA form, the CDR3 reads TGTGCCAGCAGCCCGCGGACTAGCAGGAACACCGGGGAGCTGTTTTTT. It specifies CASSPRTSRNTGELFF.

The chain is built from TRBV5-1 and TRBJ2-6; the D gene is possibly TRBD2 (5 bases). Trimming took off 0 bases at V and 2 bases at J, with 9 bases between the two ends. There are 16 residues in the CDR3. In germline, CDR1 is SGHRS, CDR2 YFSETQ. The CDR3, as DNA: TGCGCCAGCAGCTTGGGGCTCGGGGCTGGGGCCAACGTCCTGACTTTC. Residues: CASSLGLGAGANVLTF.

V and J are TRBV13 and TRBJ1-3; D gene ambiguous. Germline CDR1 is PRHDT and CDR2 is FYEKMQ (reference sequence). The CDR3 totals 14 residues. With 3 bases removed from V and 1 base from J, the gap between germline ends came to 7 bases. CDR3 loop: CASSFRVSGNTIYF. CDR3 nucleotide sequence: TGTGCCAGCAGCTTTAGAGTATCTGGAAACACCATATATTTT. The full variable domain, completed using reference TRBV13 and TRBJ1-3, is AAGVIQSPRHLIKEKRETATLKCYPIPRHDTVYWYQQGPGQDPQFLISFYEKMQSDKGSIPDRFSAQQFSDYHSELNMSSLELGDSALYFCASSFRVSGNTIYFGEGSWLTVV.

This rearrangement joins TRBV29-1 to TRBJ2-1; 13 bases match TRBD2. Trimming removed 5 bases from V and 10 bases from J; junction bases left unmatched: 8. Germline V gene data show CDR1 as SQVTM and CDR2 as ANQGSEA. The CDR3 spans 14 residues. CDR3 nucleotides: TGCAGCGTTCAACTAGCGGGAGGGCCAGGGGAGCAGTTCTTC. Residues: CSVQLAGGPGEQFF.

The CDR3 region has the DNA TGTGCCAGCGCGAAAAAGGGGGTAGCAGATACGCAGTATTTT. Translation: CASAKKGVADTQYF. The rearrangement links TRBV13 to TRBJ2-3, with D possibly matching TRBD1 (6 bases). From germline, CDR1 is PRHDT and CDR2 FYEKMQ (reference sequence). V was pared by 8 bases and J by 4 bases, with 16 bases between. The CDR3 runs to 14 residues.

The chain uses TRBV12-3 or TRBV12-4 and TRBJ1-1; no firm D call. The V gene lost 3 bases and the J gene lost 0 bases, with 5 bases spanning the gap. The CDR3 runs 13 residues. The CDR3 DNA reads TGTGCCAGCAGTTTGGGAGTGAACACTGAAGCTTTCTTT. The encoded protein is CASSLGVNTEAFF.

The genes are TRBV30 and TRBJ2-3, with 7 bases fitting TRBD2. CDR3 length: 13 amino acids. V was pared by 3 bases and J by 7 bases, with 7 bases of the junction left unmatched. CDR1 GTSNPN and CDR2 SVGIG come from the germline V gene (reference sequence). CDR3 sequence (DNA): TGTGCCTGGAGCGGGACTATTGGGTATACGCAGTATTTT. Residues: CAWSGTIGYTQYF.

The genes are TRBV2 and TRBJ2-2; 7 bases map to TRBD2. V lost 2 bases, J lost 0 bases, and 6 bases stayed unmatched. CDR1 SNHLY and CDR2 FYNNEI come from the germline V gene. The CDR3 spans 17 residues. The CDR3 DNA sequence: TGTGCCAGCAGTGAACCCAGGGAGGGGACGAACACCGGGGAGCTGTTTTTT. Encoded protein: CASSEPREGTNTGELFF.

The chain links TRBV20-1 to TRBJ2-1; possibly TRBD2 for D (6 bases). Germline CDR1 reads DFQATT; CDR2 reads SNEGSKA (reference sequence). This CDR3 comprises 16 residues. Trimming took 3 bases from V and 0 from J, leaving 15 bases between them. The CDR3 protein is CSASKRQGGSYNEQFF. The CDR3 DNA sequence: TGCAGTGCTAGTAAGCGCCAGGGAGGCTCCTACAATGAGCAGTTCTTC.

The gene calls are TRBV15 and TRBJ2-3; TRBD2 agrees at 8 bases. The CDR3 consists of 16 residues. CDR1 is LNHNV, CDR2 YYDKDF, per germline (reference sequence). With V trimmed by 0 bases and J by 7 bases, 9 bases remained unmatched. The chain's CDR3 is CATSREGGGNTHTQYF. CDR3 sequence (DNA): TGTGCCACCAGCAGAGAGGGCGGGGGGAACACTCATACGCAGTATTTT. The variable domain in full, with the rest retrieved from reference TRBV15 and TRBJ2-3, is DAMVIQNPRYQVTQFGKPVTLSCSQTLNHNVMYWYQQKSSQAPKLLFHYYDKDFNNEADTPDNFQSRRPNTSFCFLDIRSPGLGDTAMYLCATSREGGGNTHTQYFGPGTRLTVL.

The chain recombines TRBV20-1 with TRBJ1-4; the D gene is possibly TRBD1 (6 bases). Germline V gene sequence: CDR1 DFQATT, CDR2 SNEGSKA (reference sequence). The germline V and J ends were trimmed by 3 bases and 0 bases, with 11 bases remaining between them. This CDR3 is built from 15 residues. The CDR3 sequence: CSASLRQATNEKLFF. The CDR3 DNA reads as TGCAGTGCTAGTCTCCGACAGGCAACTAATGAAAAACTGTTTTTT.

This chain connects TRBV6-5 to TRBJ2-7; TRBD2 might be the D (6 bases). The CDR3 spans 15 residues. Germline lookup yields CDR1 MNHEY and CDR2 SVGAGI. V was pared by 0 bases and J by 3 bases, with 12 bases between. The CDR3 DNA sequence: TGTGCCAGCAGTTACTCGTCGACGGGAGTCTACGAGCAGTACTTC. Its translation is CASSYSSTGVYEQYF.

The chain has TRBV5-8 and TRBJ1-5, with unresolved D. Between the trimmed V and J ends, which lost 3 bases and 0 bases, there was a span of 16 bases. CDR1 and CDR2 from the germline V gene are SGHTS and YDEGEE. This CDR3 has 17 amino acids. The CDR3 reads CASSSYSGGYSNQPQHF. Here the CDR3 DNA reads TGTGCCAGCAGCTCATACTCGGGCGGGTATAGCAATCAGCCCCAGCATTTT.

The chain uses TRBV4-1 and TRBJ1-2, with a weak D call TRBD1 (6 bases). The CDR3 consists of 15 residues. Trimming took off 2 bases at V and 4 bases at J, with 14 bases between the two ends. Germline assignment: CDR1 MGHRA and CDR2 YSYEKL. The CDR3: CASSQLKGGGYGYTF. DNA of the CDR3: TGCGCCAGCAGCCAACTAAAGGGAGGGGGCTATGGCTACACCTTC.

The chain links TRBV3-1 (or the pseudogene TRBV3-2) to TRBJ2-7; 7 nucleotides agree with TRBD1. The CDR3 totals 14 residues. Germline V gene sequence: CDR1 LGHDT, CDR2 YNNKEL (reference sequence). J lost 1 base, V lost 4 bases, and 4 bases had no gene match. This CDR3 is CASSLGQNSYEQYF. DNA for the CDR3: TGTGCCAGCAGCCTGGGACAGAATTCCTACGAGCAGTACTTC.

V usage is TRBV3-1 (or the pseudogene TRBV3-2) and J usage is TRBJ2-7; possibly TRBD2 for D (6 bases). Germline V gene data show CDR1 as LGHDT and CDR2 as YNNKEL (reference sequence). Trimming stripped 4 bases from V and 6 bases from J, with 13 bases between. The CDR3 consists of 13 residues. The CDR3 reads CASSPSGGGEQYF. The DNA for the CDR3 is TGTGCCAGCAGCCCCTCCGGGGGAGGCGAGCAGTACTTC.

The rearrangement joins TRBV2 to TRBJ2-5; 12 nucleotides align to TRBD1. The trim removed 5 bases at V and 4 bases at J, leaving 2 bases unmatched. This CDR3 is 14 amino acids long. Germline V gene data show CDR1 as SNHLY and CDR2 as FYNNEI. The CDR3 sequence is CASSRDRGRETQYF. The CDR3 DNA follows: TGTGCCAGCAGTCGGGACAGGGGGCGAGAGACCCAGTACTTC.

The CDR3 reads CAWSGGTGGTEQYF. In DNA form, the CDR3 reads TGTGCCTGGAGTGGGGGGACAGGGGGAACAGAGCAGTACTTC. J is TRBJ2-7 and V is TRBV30; 11 bases are a match to TRBD1. This CDR3 has 14 amino acids. Germline V lookup: CDR1 GTSNPN, CDR2 SVGIG (reference sequence). J gave up 7 bases and V 1 base, and 6 bases lay outside the gene matches.